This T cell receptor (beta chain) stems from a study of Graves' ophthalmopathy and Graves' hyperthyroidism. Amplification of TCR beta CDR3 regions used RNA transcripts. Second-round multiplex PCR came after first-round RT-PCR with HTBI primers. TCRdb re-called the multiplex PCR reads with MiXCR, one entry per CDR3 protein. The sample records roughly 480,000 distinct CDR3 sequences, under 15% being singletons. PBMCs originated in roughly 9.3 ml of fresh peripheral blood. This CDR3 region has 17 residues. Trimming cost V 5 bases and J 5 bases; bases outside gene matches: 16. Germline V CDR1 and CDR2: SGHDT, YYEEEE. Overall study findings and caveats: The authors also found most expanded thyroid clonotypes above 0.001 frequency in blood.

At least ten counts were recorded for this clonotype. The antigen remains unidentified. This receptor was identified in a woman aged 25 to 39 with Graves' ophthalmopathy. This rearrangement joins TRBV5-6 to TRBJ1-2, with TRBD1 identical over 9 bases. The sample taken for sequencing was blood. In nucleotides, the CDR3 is TGTGCCAGCAGAGTACTAGTAGACAGGGGGGAGATGTATGGCTACACCTTC. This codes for CASRVLVDRGEMYGYTF.